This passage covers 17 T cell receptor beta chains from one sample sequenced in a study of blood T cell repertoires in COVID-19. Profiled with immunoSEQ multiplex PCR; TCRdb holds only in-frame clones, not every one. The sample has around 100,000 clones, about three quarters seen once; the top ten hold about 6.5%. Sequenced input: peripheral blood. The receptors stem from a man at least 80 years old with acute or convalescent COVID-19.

CDR3 nucleotides: TGTGCCAGCAGTGGGGGGGTCACATTCTACTCTGGAAACACCATATATTTT. It codes for CASSGGVTFYSGNTIYF. V is TRBV27 and J is TRBJ1-3; maybe TRBD1 (5 bases). Germline loops: CDR1 MNHEY, CDR2 SMNVEV (reference sequence). The CDR3 spans 17 residues. V was shortened by 5 bases and J by 0 bases, with 17 bases between the two germline ends.

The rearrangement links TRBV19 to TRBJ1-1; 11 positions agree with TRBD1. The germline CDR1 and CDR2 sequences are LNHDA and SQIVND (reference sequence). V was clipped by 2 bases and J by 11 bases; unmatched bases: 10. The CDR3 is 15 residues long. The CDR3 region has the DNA TGTGCCAGTAGTATAAACGGACAGGGGGCATTATCGGCTTTCTTT. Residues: CASSINGQGALSAFF. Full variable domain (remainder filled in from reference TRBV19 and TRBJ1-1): DGGITQSPKYLFRKEGQNVTLSCEQNLNHDAMYWYRQDPGQGLRLIYYSQIVNDFQKGDIAEGYSVSREKKESFPLTVTSAQKNPTAFYLCASSINGQGALSAFFGQGTRLTVV.

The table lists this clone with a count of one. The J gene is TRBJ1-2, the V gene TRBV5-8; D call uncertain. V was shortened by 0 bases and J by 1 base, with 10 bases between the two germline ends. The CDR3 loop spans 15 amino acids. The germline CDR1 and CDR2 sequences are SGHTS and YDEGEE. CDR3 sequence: CASSLVTEHNYGYTF. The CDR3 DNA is TGTGCCAGCAGCTTGGTCACGGAGCATAACTATGGCTACACCTTC.

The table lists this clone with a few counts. The CDR3 nucleotides read TGTGCCAGCACCGACAGGGACAGGGGCACAGATACGCAGTATTTT. It is translated as CASTDRDRGTDTQYF. V is TRBV6-6 and J is TRBJ2-3; 9 nucleotides agree with TRBD1. Germline V gene data show CDR1 as MNHNY and CDR2 as SVGAGI (reference sequence). The CDR3 is 15 residues long. The V and J ends lost 7 bases and 1 base, in that order; junction bases with no gene match: 6.

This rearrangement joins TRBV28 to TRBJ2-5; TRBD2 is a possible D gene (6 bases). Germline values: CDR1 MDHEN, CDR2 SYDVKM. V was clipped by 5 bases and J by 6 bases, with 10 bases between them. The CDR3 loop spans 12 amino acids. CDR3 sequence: CASSTGVQTQYF. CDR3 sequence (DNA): TGTGCCAGCAGTACGGGGGTTCAGACCCAGTACTTC.

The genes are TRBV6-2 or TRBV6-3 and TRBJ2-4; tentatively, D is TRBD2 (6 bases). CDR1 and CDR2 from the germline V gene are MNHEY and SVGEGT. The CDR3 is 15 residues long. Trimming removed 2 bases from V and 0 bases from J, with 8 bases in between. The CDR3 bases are TGTGCCAGCAGTTACGGGGGGACAGCCAAAAACATTCAGTACTTC. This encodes CASSYGGTAKNIQYF.

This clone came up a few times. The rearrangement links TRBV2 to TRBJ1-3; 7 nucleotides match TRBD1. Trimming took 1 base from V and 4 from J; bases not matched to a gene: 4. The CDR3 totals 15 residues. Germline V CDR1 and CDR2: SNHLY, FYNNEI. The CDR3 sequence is CASSEVRTGGNTIYF. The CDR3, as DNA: TGTGCCAGCAGTGAAGTTCGGACAGGCGGAAACACCATATATTTT.

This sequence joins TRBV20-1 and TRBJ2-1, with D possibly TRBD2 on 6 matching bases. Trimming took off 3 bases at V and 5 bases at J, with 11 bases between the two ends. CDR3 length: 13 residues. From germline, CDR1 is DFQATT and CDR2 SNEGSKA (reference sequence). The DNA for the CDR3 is TGCAGTGCTAGTAAGGCTAGCGACAATGAGCAGTTCTTC. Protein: CSASKASDNEQFF.

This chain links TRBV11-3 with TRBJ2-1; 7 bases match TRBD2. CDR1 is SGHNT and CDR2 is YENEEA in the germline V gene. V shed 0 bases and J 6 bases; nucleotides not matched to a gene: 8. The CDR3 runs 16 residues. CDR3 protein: CASSLEAGVGTNEQFF. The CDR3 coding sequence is TGTGCCAGCAGCTTAGAGGCGGGAGTGGGGACCAATGAGCAGTTCTTC.

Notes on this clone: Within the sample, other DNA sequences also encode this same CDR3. In DNA, the CDR3 is TGCAGCGTCGGACTAGCGGCGAACACCGGGGAGCTGTTTTTT. It translates to CSVGLAANTGELFF. The chain links TRBV29-1 to TRBJ2-2; 10 bases map to TRBD2. Per the germline V gene, CDR1 is SQVTM and CDR2 is ANQGSEA. The J segment lost 0 bases and the V segment lost 6 bases, leaving 1 base of the junction unmatched. This CDR3 is built from 14 residues.

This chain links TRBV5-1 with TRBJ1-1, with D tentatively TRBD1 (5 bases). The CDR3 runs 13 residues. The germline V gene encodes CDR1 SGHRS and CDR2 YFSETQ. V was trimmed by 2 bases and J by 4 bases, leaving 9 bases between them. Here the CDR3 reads CASSFGAGTEAFF. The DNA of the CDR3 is TGCGCCAGCAGCTTTGGGGCTGGCACTGAAGCTTTCTTT.

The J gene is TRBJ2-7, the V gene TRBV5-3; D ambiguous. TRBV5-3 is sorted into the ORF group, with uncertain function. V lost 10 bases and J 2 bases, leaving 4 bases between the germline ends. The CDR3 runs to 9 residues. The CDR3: CAGPYEQYF. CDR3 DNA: TGTGCCGGGCCCTACGAGCAGTACTTC.

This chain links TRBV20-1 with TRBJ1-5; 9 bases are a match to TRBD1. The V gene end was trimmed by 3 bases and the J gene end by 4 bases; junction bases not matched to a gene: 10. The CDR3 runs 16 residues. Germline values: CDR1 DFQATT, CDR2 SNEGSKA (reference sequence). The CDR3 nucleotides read TGCAGTGCTAGTAAGGACAGGGGTTCAAGGAATCAGCCCCAGCATTTT. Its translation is CSASKDRGSRNQPQHF.

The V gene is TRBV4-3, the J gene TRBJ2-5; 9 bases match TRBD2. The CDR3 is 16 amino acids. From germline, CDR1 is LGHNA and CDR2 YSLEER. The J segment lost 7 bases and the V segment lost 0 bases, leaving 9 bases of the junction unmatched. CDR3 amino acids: CASSQDIGSGSRTQYF. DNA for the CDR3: TGCGCCAGCAGCCAAGATATCGGTAGCGGGAGCAGGACCCAGTACTTC.

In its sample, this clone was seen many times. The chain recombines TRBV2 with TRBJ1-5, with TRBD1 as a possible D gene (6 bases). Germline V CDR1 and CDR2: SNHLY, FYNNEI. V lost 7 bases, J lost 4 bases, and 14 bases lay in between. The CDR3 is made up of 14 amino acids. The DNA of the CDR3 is TGTGCCAGCACTACGGACAGCGGAAATCAGCCCCAGCATTTT. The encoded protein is CASTTDSGNQPQHF.

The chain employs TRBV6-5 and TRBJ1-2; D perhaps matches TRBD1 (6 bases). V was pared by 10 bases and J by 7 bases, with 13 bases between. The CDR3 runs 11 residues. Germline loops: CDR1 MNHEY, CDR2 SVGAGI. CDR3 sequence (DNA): TGTGCCACCGAAGGGGGGGGTGGCTACACCTTC. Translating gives CATEGGGGYTF.

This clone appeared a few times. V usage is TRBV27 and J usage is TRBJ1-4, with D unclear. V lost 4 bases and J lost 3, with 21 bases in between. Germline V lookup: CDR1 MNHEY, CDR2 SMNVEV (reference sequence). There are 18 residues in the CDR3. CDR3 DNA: TGTGCCAGCAGTTCCCTAAGCCCCTTGAATGAGGCTAATGAAAAACTGTTTTTT. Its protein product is CASSSLSPLNEANEKLFF. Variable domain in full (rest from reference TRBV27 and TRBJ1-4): EAQVTQNPRYLITVTGKKLTVTCSQNMNHEYMSWYRQDPGLGLRQIYYSMNVEVTDKGDVPEGYKVSRKEKRNFPLILESPSPNQTSLYFCASSSLSPLNEANEKLFFGSGTQLSVL.